The rows below give T cell receptor beta chains drawn from one sample of a study of CXCR3-negative and CXCR3-positive naive CD8 T cells. TCRdb re-called the 5' RACE reads and gives one entry per CDR3 protein, without DNA. This table lists some 130,000 distinct CDR3 sequences. Source material: naive CXCR3+ CD8+ T cells from blood. These receptors were collected from a human donor in good health. Some clones in this sample may be carry-over from other donors' samples. The CDR3 runs from the conserved cysteine through the conserved F or W.

v_call: TRBV28
j_call: TRBJ1-1
cdr3_aa: CASTKPGSSEAFF

v_call: TRBV7-3
j_call: TRBJ2-1
cdr3_aa: CASSDTGAYNEQFF

v_call: TRBV25-1
j_call: TRBJ2-5
cdr3_aa: CASSDVSEETQYF

v_call: TRBV6-5
j_call: TRBJ2-5
cdr3_aa: CASTQLGSFQPEETQYF

v_call: TRBV9
j_call: TRBJ2-7
cdr3_aa: CASSVGEPAYEQYF

v_call: TRBV12-3/TRBV12-4
j_call: TRBJ2-1
cdr3_aa: CASSHPDNEQFF

v_call: TRBV9
j_call: TRBJ2-1
cdr3_aa: CASSVVNNEQFF

v_call: TRBV24-1
j_call: TRBJ2-1
cdr3_aa: CATSEGRNYNEQFF

v_call: TRBV5-1
j_call: TRBJ2-7
cdr3_aa: CASSLASAGVPYEQYF

v_call: TRBV4-1
j_call: TRBJ2-3
cdr3_aa: CASSQVPGLAGADTQYF

v_call: TRBV20-1
j_call: TRBJ2-3
cdr3_aa: CSALPSPGGADTQYF

v_call: TRBV29-1
j_call: TRBJ1-2
cdr3_aa: CSVEGQGEYYGYTF

v_call: TRBV6-5
j_call: TRBJ2-3
cdr3_aa: CASTHFVGASNTQYF

v_call: TRBV28
j_call: TRBJ2-7
cdr3_aa: CASSSSDRGLWQYF

v_call: TRBV11-1
j_call: TRBJ2-7
cdr3_aa: CASSHEGTYEQYF

v_call: TRBV7-2
j_call: TRBJ1-1
cdr3_aa: CASSLVRTGGKDTEAFF

v_call: TRBV5-6
j_call: TRBJ2-2
cdr3_aa: CASSLQGAGELFF

v_call: TRBV4-1
j_call: TRBJ2-1
cdr3_aa: CASTPGTAYNEQFF